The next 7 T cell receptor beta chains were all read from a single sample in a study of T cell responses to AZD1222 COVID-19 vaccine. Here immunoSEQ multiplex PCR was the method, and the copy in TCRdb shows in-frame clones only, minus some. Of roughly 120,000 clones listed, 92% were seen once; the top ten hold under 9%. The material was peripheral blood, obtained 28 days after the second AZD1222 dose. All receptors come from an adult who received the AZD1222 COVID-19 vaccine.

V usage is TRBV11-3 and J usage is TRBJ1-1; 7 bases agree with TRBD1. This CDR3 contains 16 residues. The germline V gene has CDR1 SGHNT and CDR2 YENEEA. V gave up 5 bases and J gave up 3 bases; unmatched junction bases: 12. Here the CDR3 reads CASSMTGSGRDTEAFF. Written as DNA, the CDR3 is TGTGCCAGCAGCATGACAGGGTCTGGCAGGGACACTGAAGCTTTCTTT.

The CDR3, as DNA: TGTGCCAGCAGCTTGGGAGTTACTCTTAGCTCCTACGAGCAGTACTTC. It translates to CASSLGVTLSSYEQYF. The chain joins TRBV5-5 to TRBJ2-7, with D unclear. CDR3 size: 16 residues. The germline V gene encodes CDR1 SGHKS and CDR2 YYEKEE (reference sequence). Trimming shortened V by 0 bases and J by 0 bases, and 13 bases separated the two germline ends.

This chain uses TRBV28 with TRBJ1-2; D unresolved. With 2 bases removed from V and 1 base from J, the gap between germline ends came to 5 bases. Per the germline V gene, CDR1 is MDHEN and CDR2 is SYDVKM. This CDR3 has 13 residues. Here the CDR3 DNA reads TGTGCCAGCAGTTTAGGGTTTAACTATGGCTACACCTTC. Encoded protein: CASSLGFNYGYTF.

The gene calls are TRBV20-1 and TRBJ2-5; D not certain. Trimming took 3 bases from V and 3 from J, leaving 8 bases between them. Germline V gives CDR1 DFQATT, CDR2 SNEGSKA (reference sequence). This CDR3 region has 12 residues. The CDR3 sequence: CSASPLEETQYF. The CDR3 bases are TGCAGTGCTAGTCCCCTTGAAGAGACCCAGTACTTC.

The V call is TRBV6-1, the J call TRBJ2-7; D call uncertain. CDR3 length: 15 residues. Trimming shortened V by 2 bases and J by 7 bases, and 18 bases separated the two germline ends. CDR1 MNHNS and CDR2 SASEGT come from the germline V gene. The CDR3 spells CASSEMKNPHVEQYF. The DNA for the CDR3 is TGTGCCAGCAGTGAAATGAAAAATCCTCATGTAGAGCAGTACTTC.

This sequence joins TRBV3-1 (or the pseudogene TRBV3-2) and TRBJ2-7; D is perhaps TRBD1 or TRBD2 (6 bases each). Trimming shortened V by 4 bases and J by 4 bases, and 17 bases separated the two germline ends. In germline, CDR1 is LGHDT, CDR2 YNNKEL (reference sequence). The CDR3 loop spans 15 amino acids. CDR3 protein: CASSRAGQGGYEQYF. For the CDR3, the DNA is TGTGCCAGCAGCCGGGCCGGGCAAGGGGGGTACGAGCAGTACTTC.

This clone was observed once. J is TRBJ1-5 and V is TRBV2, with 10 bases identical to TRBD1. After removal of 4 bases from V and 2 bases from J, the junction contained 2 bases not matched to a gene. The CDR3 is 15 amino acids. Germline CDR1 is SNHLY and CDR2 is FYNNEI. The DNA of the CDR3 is TGTGCCAGCAGTGGACAGGGGGCGGGCAATCAGCCCCAGCATTTT. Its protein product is CASSGQGAGNQPQHF.